The rows below give T cell receptor beta chains drawn from one sample of a study of T-cell memory formation after mild COVID-19. TCRdb reprocessed the 5' RACE reads with MiXCR, giving one entry per CDR3 protein. Among over 250,000 distinct CDR3 sequences listed, more than 15% were seen once. Sequencing input: PBMCs or a T cell subset sorted from them (not recorded which). The receptors shown here come from a young man who had mild COVID-19 (a few samples of this study predate the infection). Cell type and time point are not known. Each CDR3 is given with its conserved first and last residue. Each record gives: CDR3 protein, V gene, J gene.

CDR3: CASSHGLAGGLEQFF
V: TRBV6-5
J: TRBJ2-1

CDR3: CASSSLAGGPPGELFF
V: TRBV19
J: TRBJ2-2

CDR3: CASSQGKQGAYYNTQYF
V: TRBV4-3
J: TRBJ2-3

CDR3: CASSPTSGGANEQFF
V: TRBV6-1
J: TRBJ2-1

CDR3: CASSWGNTIYF
V: TRBV5-1
J: TRBJ1-3

CDR3: CASSLIPGANYGYTF
V: TRBV7-6
J: TRBJ1-2

CDR3: CADLRGRGQPQHF
V: TRBV6-5
J: TRBJ1-5

CDR3: CASSQDMAGRSTDTQYF
V: TRBV4-2
J: TRBJ2-3

CDR3: CASRREGSNGYTF
V: TRBV7-9
J: TRBJ1-2

CDR3: CASSVGPTAETQYF
V: TRBV9
J: TRBJ2-5

CDR3: CASNLAWGSHEQFF
V: TRBV5-5
J: TRBJ2-1

CDR3: CASSDETFTDTQYF
V: TRBV6-1
J: TRBJ2-3

CDR3: CASSLEGRTSTDTQYF
V: TRBV5-1
J: TRBJ2-3

CDR3: CASSRNPGGNTEAFF
V: TRBV4-2
J: TRBJ1-1

CDR3: CASRGITEAFF
V: TRBV7-4
J: TRBJ1-1

CDR3: CASSSSGTGNNEQFF
V: TRBV28
J: TRBJ2-1

CDR3: CASSQVGTSGGLDTQYF
V: TRBV4-2
J: TRBJ2-3

CDR3: CASSQEGGLETQYF
V: TRBV4-2
J: TRBJ2-5

CDR3: CASSWTGVQPQHF
V: TRBV6-2/TRBV6-3
J: TRBJ1-5

CDR3: CSAGSSEAFF
V: TRBV29-1
J: TRBJ1-1

CDR3: CASSLAVNRDNSPLHF
V: TRBV5-1
J: TRBJ1-6

CDR3: CASSLSLERNTEAFF
V: TRBV7-3
J: TRBJ1-1

CDR3: CSVADTGELFF
V: TRBV29-1
J: TRBJ2-2

CDR3: CASSRTSGSYNEQFF
V: TRBV11-2
J: TRBJ2-1

CDR3: CASSFRQGWETQYF
V: TRBV11-2
J: TRBJ2-5

CDR3: CASSVVGAETQYF
V: TRBV10-2
J: TRBJ2-5

CDR3: CASSQDGLAGADIQYF
V: TRBV4-2
J: TRBJ2-4

CDR3: CASSFLYEQYF
V: TRBV7-2
J: TRBJ2-7

CDR3: CATSRALPTGETQYF
V: TRBV15
J: TRBJ2-5

CDR3: CASSLAASGSTDTQYF
V: TRBV5-1
J: TRBJ2-3

CDR3: CASSQSEARTEAFF
V: TRBV3-1
J: TRBJ1-1

CDR3: CASSVIRGFANTGELFF
V: TRBV5-1
J: TRBJ2-2

CDR3: CASSVELWDEQFF
V: TRBV9
J: TRBJ2-1

CDR3: CASSRGGAFGSPLHF
V: TRBV12-3/TRBV12-4
J: TRBJ1-6

CDR3: CATSNRQGLEQFF
V: TRBV15
J: TRBJ2-1

CDR3: CASSDRDNYTQYF
V: TRBV12-3/TRBV12-4
J: TRBJ2-3

CDR3: CASSQTTGEEQFF
V: TRBV4-2
J: TRBJ2-1

CDR3: CASSQDRVGGTEAFF
V: TRBV4-1
J: TRBJ1-1

CDR3: CSARWHGTSGYEQYF
V: TRBV20-1
J: TRBJ2-7

CDR3: CSASPGHVANIQYF
V: TRBV20-1
J: TRBJ2-4

CDR3: CASSLDWSGVHTDTQYF
V: TRBV11-2
J: TRBJ2-3

CDR3: CASSRTGEGSGNQYF
V: TRBV12-3/TRBV12-4
J: TRBJ2-3

CDR3: CASSPRTGNTNTEAFF
V: TRBV3-1
J: TRBJ1-1

CDR3: CSARYLFGGSGNTIYF
V: TRBV20-1
J: TRBJ1-3

CDR3: CASSVDPGSGDEQFF
V: TRBV9
J: TRBJ2-1

CDR3: CASTWGPGTGEAFF
V: TRBV6-1
J: TRBJ1-1

CDR3: CSARGPRLNQPQHF
V: TRBV20-1
J: TRBJ1-5

CDR3: CASSPSLGLDSYEQYF
V: TRBV6-6
J: TRBJ2-7

CDR3: CASSPSREANTDTQYF
V: TRBV18
J: TRBJ2-3

CDR3: CSARDERGGKDTQYF
V: TRBV20-1
J: TRBJ2-3

CDR3: CASSPIAFDRRGTDTQYF
V: TRBV7-3
J: TRBJ2-3

CDR3: CASSLEIGLAGVPSSYEQYF
V: TRBV11-2
J: TRBJ2-7

CDR3: CASSWDGGTDTQYF
V: TRBV7-6
J: TRBJ2-3

CDR3: CASSVPTTDTQYF
V: TRBV7-9
J: TRBJ2-3